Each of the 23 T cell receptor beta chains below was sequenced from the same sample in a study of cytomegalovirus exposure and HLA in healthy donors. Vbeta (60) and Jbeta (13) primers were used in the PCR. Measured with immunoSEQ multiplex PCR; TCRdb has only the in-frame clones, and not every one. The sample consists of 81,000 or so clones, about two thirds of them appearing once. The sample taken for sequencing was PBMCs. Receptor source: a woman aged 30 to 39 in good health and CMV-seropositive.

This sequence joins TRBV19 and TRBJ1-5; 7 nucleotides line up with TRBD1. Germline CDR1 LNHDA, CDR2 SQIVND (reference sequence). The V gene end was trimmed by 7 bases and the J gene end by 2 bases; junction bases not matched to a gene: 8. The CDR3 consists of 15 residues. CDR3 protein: CASIEGGTGNQPQHF. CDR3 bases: TGTGCCAGTATTGAAGGGGGCACGGGCAATCAGCCCCAGCATTTT.

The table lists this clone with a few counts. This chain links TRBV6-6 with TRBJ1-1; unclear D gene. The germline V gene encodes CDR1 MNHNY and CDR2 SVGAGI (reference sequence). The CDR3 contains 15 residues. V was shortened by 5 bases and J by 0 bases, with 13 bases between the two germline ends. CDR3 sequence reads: CASSTQRAVNTEAFF. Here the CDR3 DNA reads TGTGCCAGCAGTACCCAGCGAGCCGTGAACACTGAAGCTTTCTTT.

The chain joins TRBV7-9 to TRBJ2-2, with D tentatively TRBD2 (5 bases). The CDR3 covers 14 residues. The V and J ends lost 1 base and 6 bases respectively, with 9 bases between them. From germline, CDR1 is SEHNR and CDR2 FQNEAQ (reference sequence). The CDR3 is CASSLVAIAGELFF. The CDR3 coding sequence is TGTGCCAGCAGCTTAGTAGCGATCGCCGGGGAGCTGTTTTTT.

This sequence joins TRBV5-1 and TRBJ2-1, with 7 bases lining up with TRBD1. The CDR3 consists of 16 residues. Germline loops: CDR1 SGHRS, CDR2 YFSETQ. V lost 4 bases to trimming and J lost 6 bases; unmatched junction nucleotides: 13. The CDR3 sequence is CASSLRTGTVFNEQFF. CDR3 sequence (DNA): TGCGCCAGCAGCCTACGAACCGGGACAGTCTTCAATGAGCAGTTCTTC.

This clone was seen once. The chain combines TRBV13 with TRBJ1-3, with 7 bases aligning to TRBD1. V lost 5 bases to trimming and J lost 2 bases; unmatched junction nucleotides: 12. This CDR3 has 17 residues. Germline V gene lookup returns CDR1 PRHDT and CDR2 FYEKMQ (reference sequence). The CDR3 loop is CASSTRQGMATGNTIYF. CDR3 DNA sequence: TGTGCCAGCAGCACAAGACAGGGAATGGCGACTGGAAACACCATATATTTT.

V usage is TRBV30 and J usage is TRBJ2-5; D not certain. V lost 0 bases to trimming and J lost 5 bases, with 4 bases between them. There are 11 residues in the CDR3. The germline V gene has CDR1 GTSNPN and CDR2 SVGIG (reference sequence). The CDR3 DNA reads TGTGCCTGGAGTGTTTATGAGACCCAGTACTTC. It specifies CAWSVYETQYF.

CDR3 sequence reads: CSGEGQKNTEAFF. CDR3 bases: TGCAGCGGGGAAGGACAGAAGAACACTGAAGCTTTCTTT. The chain joins TRBV29-1 to TRBJ1-1, with a weak D call TRBD1 (6 bases). The CDR3 is 13 amino acids. The germline gives CDR1 SQVTM, CDR2 ANQGSEA. V lost 7 bases to trimming and J lost 1 base, with 13 bases between them.

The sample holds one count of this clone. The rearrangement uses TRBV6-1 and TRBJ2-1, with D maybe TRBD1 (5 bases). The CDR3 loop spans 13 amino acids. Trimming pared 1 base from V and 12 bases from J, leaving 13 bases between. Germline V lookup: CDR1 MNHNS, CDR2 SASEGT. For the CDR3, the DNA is TGTGCCAGCAGTGAAGGGACCCAAAGGGGGCAGTTCTTC. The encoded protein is CASSEGTQRGQFF.

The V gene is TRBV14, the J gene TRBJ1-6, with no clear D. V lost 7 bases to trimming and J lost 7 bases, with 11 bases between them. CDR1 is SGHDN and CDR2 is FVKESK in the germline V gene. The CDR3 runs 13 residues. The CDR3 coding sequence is TGTGCCAGCACGCCCAGGTTGAATTCACCCCTCCACTTT. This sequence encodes CASTPRLNSPLHF.

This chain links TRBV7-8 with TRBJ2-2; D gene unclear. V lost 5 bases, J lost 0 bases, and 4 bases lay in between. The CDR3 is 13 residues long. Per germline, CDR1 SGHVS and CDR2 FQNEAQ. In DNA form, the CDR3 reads TGTGCCAGCAGCACAACGAACACCGGGGAGCTGTTTTTT. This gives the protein CASSTTNTGELFF.

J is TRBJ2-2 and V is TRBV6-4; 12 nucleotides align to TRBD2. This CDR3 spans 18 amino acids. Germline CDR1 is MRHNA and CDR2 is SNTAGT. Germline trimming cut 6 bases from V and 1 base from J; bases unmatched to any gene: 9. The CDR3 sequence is CASSPTTSGGENTGELFF. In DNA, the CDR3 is TGTGCCAGCAGCCCAACGACTAGCGGGGGAGAGAACACCGGGGAGCTGTTTTTT.

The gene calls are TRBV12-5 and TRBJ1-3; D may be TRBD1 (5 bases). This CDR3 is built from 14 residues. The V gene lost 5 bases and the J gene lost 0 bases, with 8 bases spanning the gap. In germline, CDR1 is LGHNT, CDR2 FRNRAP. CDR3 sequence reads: CASGNRISGNTIYF. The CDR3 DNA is TGTGCTAGTGGTAACAGGATCTCTGGAAACACCATATATTTT.

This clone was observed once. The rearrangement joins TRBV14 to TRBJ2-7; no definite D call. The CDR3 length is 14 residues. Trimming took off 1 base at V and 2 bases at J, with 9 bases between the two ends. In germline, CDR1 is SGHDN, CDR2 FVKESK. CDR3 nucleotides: TGTGCCAGCAGCCAAGGGCTTAACCCCTACGAGCAGTACTTC. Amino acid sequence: CASSQGLNPYEQYF.

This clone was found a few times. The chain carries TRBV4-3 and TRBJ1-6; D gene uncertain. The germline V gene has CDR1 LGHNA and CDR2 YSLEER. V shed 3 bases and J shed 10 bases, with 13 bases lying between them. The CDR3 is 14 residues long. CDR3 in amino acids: CASSQEGNGSPLHF. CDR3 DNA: TGCGCCAGCAGCCAGGAGGGAAATGGATCACCCCTCCACTTT.

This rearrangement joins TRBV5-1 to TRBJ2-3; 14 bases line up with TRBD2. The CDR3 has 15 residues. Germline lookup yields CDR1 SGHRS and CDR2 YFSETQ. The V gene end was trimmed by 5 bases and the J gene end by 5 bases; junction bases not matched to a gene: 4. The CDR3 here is CASRQTSGGGDTQYF. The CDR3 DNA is TGCGCCAGCAGACAGACTAGCGGGGGGGGAGATACGCAGTATTTT.

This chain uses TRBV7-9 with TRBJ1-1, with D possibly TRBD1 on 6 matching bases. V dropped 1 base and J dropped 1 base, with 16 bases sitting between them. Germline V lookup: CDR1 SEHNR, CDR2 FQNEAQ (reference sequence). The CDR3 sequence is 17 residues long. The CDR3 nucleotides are TGTGCCAGCAGCTTAGGGGTCGGACAGAGGACGAACACTGAAGCTTTCTTT. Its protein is CASSLGVGQRTNTEAFF.

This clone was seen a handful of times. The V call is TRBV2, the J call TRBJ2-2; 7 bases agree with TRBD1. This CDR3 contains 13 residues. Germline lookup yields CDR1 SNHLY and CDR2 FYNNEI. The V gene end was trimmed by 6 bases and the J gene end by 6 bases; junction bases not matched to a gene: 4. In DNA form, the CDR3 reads TGTGCCAGCAGCTCGGGACAGCCCGGGGAGCTGTTTTTT. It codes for CASSSGQPGELFF.

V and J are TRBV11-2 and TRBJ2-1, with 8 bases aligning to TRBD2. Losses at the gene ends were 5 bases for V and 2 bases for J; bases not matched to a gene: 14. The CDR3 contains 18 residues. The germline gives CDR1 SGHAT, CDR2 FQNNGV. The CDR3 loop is CASSNFPSGLGAYNEQFF. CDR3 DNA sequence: TGTGCCAGCAGCAATTTTCCTAGCGGGTTAGGGGCCTACAATGAGCAGTTCTTC.

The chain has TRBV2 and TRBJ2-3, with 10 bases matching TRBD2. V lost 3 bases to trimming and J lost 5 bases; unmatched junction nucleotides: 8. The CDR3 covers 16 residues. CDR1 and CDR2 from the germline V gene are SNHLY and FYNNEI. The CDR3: CASSEGASGGLDTQYF. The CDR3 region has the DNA TGTGCCAGCAGTGAGGGGGCTAGCGGGGGCTTAGATACGCAGTATTTT.

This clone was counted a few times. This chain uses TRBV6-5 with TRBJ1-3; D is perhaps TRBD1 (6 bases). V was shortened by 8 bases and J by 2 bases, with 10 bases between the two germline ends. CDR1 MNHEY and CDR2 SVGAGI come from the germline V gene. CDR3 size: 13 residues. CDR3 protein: CASVQGPGNTIYF. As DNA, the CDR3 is TGTGCCAGCGTACAGGGACCTGGAAACACCATATATTTT.

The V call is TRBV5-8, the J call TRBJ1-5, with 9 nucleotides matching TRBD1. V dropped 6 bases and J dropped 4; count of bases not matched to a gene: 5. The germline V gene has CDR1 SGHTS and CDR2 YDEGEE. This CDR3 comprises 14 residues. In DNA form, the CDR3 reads TGTGCCAGCAACACAGGGACAGGGAATCAGCCCCAGCATTTT. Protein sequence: CASNTGTGNQPQHF.

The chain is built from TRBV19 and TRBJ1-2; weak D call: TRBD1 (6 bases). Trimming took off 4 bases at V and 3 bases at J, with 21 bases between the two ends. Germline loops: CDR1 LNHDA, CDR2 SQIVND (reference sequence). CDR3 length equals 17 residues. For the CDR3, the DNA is TGTGCCAGTAGTAGGGGCGGCAGGGGAGAAGTTTACTATGGCTACACCTTC. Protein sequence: CASSRGGRGEVYYGYTF.

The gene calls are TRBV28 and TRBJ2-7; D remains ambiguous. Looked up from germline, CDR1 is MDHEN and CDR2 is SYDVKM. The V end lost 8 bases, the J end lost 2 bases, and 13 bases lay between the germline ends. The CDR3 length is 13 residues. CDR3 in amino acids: CASLGSPPYEQYF. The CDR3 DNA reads TGTGCCAGCCTCGGTAGCCCGCCCTACGAGCAGTACTTC.